A single sample gave rise to the 21 T cell receptor beta chains below, sequenced in a study of blood T cell repertoires in COVID-19 (dated by TCRdb to the early 2020s). Library preparation employed the immunoSEQ multiplex PCR assay. The table comes from immuneACCESS by way of TCRdb, which keeps in-frame sequences with V and J called. Part of the clones is missing from these tables; in studies checked, under half for an unresolved V gene and the rest for unknown reasons. The sample data list about 180,000 clones, and about 86% of these were observed just once. Clones ranked in the top ten supply around 13% of the sample. The sequencing input was peripheral blood. The source is a woman in her 70s with COVID-19, enrolled during active disease.

The V gene is TRBV21-1, the J gene TRBJ2-7; the D call of TRBD2 is as the table states it, not checked on the DNA. TRBV21-1 is described as a pseudogene. The CDR3 has 15 amino acids. The CDR3 DNA reads as TGTGCCAGCAGCAAAGTTGGAACTAGCGGGCCCGAGCAGTACTTC. Translating it yields CASSKVGTSGPEQYF.

In nucleotides, the CDR3 is TGTGCCTGGAGTGTAGGGTTTCGGACTAGCGGGAGATCAGAGACCCAGTACTTC. Its protein is CAWSVGFRTSGRSETQYF. This chain connects TRBV30 to TRBJ2-5; 13 bases are a match to TRBD2. The CDR3 is 18 residues long. The ends lost 0 bases at V and 4 bases at J; junction bases unmatched: 11. The germline V gene has CDR1 GTSNPN and CDR2 SVGIG (reference sequence).

The chain carries TRBV28 and TRBJ1-1, with D unclear. Germline loops: CDR1 MDHEN, CDR2 SYDVKM. Trimming shortened V by 4 bases and J by 2 bases, and 8 bases separated the two germline ends. The CDR3 extends over 13 amino acids. The CDR3 loop reads CASSSPDNTEAFF. The DNA of the CDR3 is TGTGCCAGCAGTTCCCCAGATAACACTGAAGCTTTCTTT.

A note on this clone: Additional DNA sequences in this sample encode the identical CDR3. This chain joins TRBV7-2 and TRBJ1-5; D is perhaps TRBD1 (6 bases). The ends were cut back, 5 bases at V and 0 bases at J, with 8 bases in the middle. Germline V gene lookup returns CDR1 SGHTA and CDR2 FQGNSA. The CDR3 loop spans 14 amino acids. The CDR3 DNA sequence: TGTGCCAGCAGCCCACAGGGTAGCAATCAGCCCCAGCATTTT. The encoded protein is CASSPQGSNQPQHF.

The V and J genes are TRBV27 and TRBJ1-3, with 9 bases matching TRBD1. Germline-derived CDR1 and CDR2 are MNHEY and SMNVEV (reference sequence). V was clipped by 5 bases and J by 4 bases; unmatched bases: 12. The CDR3 loop spans 17 amino acids. CDR3 coding DNA: TGTGCCAGCAGTGAATATAAACAGGGGGCATCGGGAAACACCATATATTTT. Its protein product is CASSEYKQGASGNTIYF.

J is TRBJ1-5 and V is TRBV19, with D uncertain. Per germline, CDR1 LNHDA and CDR2 SQIVND (reference sequence). Trimming shortened V by 10 bases and J by 2 bases, and 15 bases separated the two germline ends. This CDR3 contains 14 residues. CDR3 sequence (DNA): TGTGCCACCGGTCGGCAGGCTGGCAATCAGCCCCAGCATTTT. Translation gives CATGRQAGNQPQHF.

This clone came up once. The chain recombines TRBV7-9 with TRBJ1-2; 7 bases are a match to TRBD1. Looked up from germline, CDR1 is SEHNR and CDR2 is FQNEAQ (reference sequence). Losses at the gene ends were 0 bases for V and 7 bases for J; bases not matched to a gene: 8. The CDR3 contains 15 residues. The chain's CDR3 is CASSLAAGGQGGYTF. The CDR3 region has the DNA TGTGCCAGCAGCTTAGCGGCAGGGGGACAAGGTGGCTACACCTTC.

This clone was recorded only once. The rearrangement joins TRBV30 to TRBJ1-1; 7 nucleotides line up with TRBD1. The CDR3 is 13 amino acids. V was pared by 0 bases and J by 5 bases, with 3 bases of the junction left unmatched. In germline, CDR1 is GTSNPN, CDR2 SVGIG (reference sequence). CDR3 loop: CAWSVYRGTEAFF. CDR3 nucleotide sequence: TGTGCCTGGAGTGTATACAGGGGAACTGAAGCTTTCTTT.

The chain combines TRBV7-8 with TRBJ2-7; a possible D gene is TRBD2 (5 bases). CDR1 and CDR2 from the germline V gene are SGHVS and FQNEAQ. Trimming took off 4 bases at V and 1 base at J, with 14 bases between the two ends. The CDR3 length is 15 residues. The CDR3 DNA is TGTGCCAGCAGCTCCATTTGGCGGGTATCCTACGAGCAGTACTTC. This codes for CASSSIWRVSYEQYF.

The rearrangement joins TRBV10-3 to TRBJ2-7; D is possibly TRBD2 (6 bases). CDR3 length: 13 residues. V shed 10 bases and J shed 1 base, with 14 bases lying between them. Germline CDR1 is ENHRY and CDR2 is SYGVKD. CDR3 coding DNA: TGTGCCAGCACGGGACGGGGGTCCTACGAGCAGTACTTC. It specifies CASTGRGSYEQYF.

This rearrangement joins TRBV3-1 (or the pseudogene TRBV3-2) to TRBJ2-3, with TRBD1 as a possible D gene (5 bases). Germline CDR1 LGHDT, CDR2 YNNKEL (reference sequence). This CDR3 is 18 amino acids long. V lost 4 bases and J 2 bases, leaving 22 bases between the germline ends. The CDR3 DNA reads TGTGCCAGCAGCCTCGATCCCGCGACAGCCCCCTCCACAGATACGCAGTATTTT. Translated, it gives CASSLDPATAPSTDTQYF.

The chain links TRBV18 to TRBJ2-2; the D gene is possibly TRBD1 (6 bases). The V gene lost 8 bases and the J gene lost 0 bases, with 13 bases spanning the gap. CDR3 length: 15 amino acids. Germline CDR1 KGHSH, CDR2 LQKENI. The CDR3 is CASGGQIANTGELFF. The CDR3, as DNA: TGTGCCAGCGGCGGACAGATCGCGAACACCGGGGAGCTGTTTTTT.

The rearrangement links TRBV4-1 to TRBJ2-1, with 9 bases that match TRBD1. The CDR3 has 16 residues. The trim removed 4 bases at V and 10 bases at J, leaving 14 bases unmatched. Germline CDR1 is MGHRA and CDR2 is YSYEKL. The CDR3 spells CASSPISLQGAREQFF. In DNA, the CDR3 is TGCGCCAGCAGCCCTATATCATTACAGGGGGCAAGGGAGCAGTTCTTC.

This clone was counted once. This chain links TRBV5-1 with TRBJ1-2; TRBD1 might be the D (5 bases). This CDR3 spans 14 amino acids. V was cut by 0 bases and J by 8 bases, with 14 bases left in between. Germline CDR1 SGHRS, CDR2 YFSETQ. The DNA of the CDR3 is TGCGCCAGCAGCTTGGGCGGGACCCCCGCCGGCTACACCTTC. Protein product: CASSLGGTPAGYTF. Using reference TRBV5-1 and TRBJ1-2 for the parts outside the CDR3, the full variable domain is KAGVTQTPRYLIKTRGQQVTLSCSPISGHRSVSWYQQTPGQGLQFLFEYFSETQRNKGNFPGRFSGRQFSNSRSEMNVSTLELGDSALYLCASSLGGTPAGYTFGSGTRLTVV.

The chain combines TRBV7-9 with TRBJ1-2; 12 bases fit TRBD1. The J segment lost 4 bases and the V segment lost 5 bases, leaving 8 bases of the junction unmatched. Germline loops: CDR1 SEHNR, CDR2 FQNEAQ (reference sequence). This CDR3 comprises 16 residues. The CDR3 sequence: CASSPMRGQGAYGYTF. In nucleotides, the CDR3 is TGTGCCAGCAGCCCTATGAGGGGACAGGGGGCCTATGGCTACACCTTC.

In DNA, the CDR3 is TGTGCCAGCAGTGATCGTCTCACCAGCGGGATAAGCGAGCAGTACTTC. This codes for CASSDRLTSGISEQYF. The rearrangement uses TRBV2 and TRBJ2-7, with 7 bases aligning to TRBD2. The trim removed 3 bases at V and 6 bases at J, leaving 14 bases unmatched. CDR1 is SNHLY and CDR2 is FYNNEI in the germline V gene. The length of the CDR3 is 16 residues.

This rearrangement joins TRBV28 to TRBJ2-1, with 8 positions matching TRBD2. Germline V gene data show CDR1 as MDHEN and CDR2 as SYDVKM. CDR3 length equals 14 residues. After removal of 10 bases from V and 6 bases from J, the junction contained 11 bases not matched to a gene. CDR3 sequence (DNA): TGTGCCATCAAACCACCGGGACTAGTCAATGAGCAGTTCTTC. Its protein is CAIKPPGLVNEQFF. Variable domain in full (rest from reference TRBV28 and TRBJ2-1): DVKVTQSSRYLVKRTGEKVFLECVQDMDHENMFWYRQDPGLGLRLIYFSYDVKMKEKGDIPEGYSVSREKKERFSLILESASTNQTSMYLCAIKPPGLVNEQFFGPGTRLTVL.

This sequence joins TRBV6-5 and TRBJ2-1, with D unresolved. The germline V gene has CDR1 MNHEY and CDR2 SVGAGI. Trimming removed 7 bases at V and 9 bases at J, with 10 bases between. The CDR3 extends over 11 amino acids. CDR3 in amino acids: CASNLVFEQFF. The CDR3 DNA is TGTGCCAGCAACCTAGTATTTGAGCAGTTCTTC.

This chain joins TRBV15 and TRBJ2-1, with 7 bases aligning to TRBD2. Germline V gene data show CDR1 as LNHNV and CDR2 as YYDKDF (reference sequence). This CDR3 is 15 amino acids long. V was pared by 5 bases and J by 10 bases, with 14 bases of the junction left unmatched. CDR3 sequence: CATSGSGVLGREQFF. CDR3 nucleotide sequence: TGTGCCACCAGCGGCAGCGGGGTCCTGGGGAGAGAGCAGTTCTTC.

The J gene is TRBJ2-3, the V gene TRBV9, with D possibly being TRBD1 (6 bases). The CDR3 consists of 15 residues. Trimming removed 5 bases from V and 6 bases from J, with 19 bases in between. Germline V gives CDR1 SGDLS, CDR2 YYNGEE. The CDR3 protein is CASRAVRGGRDTQYF. DNA of the CDR3: TGTGCCAGCAGAGCGGTCAGGGGTGGTAGGGATACGCAGTATTTT.

The V and J genes are TRBV10-3 and TRBJ2-7; 9 positions agree with TRBD1. V dropped 6 bases and J dropped 7; count of bases not matched to a gene: 13. This CDR3 is 15 amino acids long. CDR1 is ENHRY, CDR2 SYGVKD, per germline. The CDR3 is CAISPTGGLAGEQYF. The CDR3 region has the DNA TGTGCCATCAGCCCAACAGGGGGCCTGGCGGGTGAGCAGTACTTC.